The rows below give T cell receptor beta chains drawn from one sample of a study of STAT5B mutations in CD4+ large granular lymphocyte leukemia. Profiled with immunoSEQ multiplex PCR; TCRdb holds only in-frame clones, not every one. This sample has 35,000 to 40,000 clones, with roughly 85% found just once. Sequenced material: CD4+ T cells from blood buffy coats. The source is a human donor in good health. The CDR3 runs from the conserved cysteine through the conserved F or W. Each record gives: J gene, V gene, clone size, D gene, CDR3 DNA, CDR3 protein. The D gene is left open where the match is weak. Clone size appears in some rows only: once, few, many, or a class for an expanded clone.

>TRBJ2-3|TRBV5-6|-|TRBD2
TGTGCCAGCAGCTCTCGGACTAGCGGGAGCACAGATACGCAGTATTTT
CASSSRTSGSTDTQYF
>TRBJ2-1|TRBV11-2|-|-
TGTGCCAGCAGCTTATTACAGGGTAGCGGCAATGAGCAGTTCTTC
CASSLLQGSGNEQFF
>TRBJ1-5|TRBV30|-|-
TGTGCCTGGAGTGAGGGTAGGGTCGGGCGGCGCAATCAGCCCCAGCATTTT
CAWSEGRVGRRNQPQHF
>TRBJ2-3|TRBV9|once|-
TGTGCCAGCAGCTCAGGGTCAGATACGCAGTATTTT
CASSSGSDTQYF
>TRBJ2-1|TRBV30|-|TRBD1
TGTGCCTGGAGCGGGGACAGGGCTTACAATGAGCAGTTCTTC
CAWSGDRAYNEQFF
>TRBJ1-2|TRBV30|-|-
TGTGCCTGGAGTTTTAGGGAGCCAGGTGGCTACACCTTC
CAWSFREPGGYTF
>TRBJ1-1|TRBV5-1|-|TRBD1
TGCGCCAGCATCGGGACAGGGAACACTGAAGCTTTCTTT
CASIGTGNTEAFF
>TRBJ1-5|TRBV28|-|-
TGTGCCAGCAGTCCCCATGCGTGGCTAAATCAGCCCCAGCATTTT
CASSPHAWLNQPQHF
>TRBJ2-5|TRBV7-9|once|-
TGTGCCAGCAGCTTAGCTGAAGAGACCCAGTACTTC
CASSLAEETQYF
>TRBJ1-2|TRBV19|-|TRBD1
TGTGCCAGTAGGCGAACGGGACAGGGGGATGGCTACACCTTC
CASRRTGQGDGYTF
>TRBJ2-7|TRBV11-2|-|-
TGTGCCAGCAGCTTAGTAGGCCAAAGGACTACCCACGAGCAGTACTTC
CASSLVGQRTTHEQYF
>TRBJ2-3|TRBV11-3|-|TRBD2
TGTGCCAGCAGCTTAGAGGCAGGGACTAGCGCCCCCACAGATACGCAGTATTTT
CASSLEAGTSAPTDTQYF
>TRBJ2-7|TRBV6-1|-|-
TGTGCCAGCTGGGCGACAGCGAGGGCGGCCGAGCAGTACTTC
CASWATARAAEQYF
>TRBJ2-5|TRBV10-1|-|-
TGCGCCAGCAGTTTACAGGGCTTTGGGACCCAGTACTTC
CASSLQGFGTQYF
>TRBJ2-1|TRBV7-6|-|TRBD2
TGTGCCAGCAGCCTGACTAGCGGGGGGACAGATGAGCAGTTCTTC
CASSLTSGGTDEQFF
>TRBJ1-6|TRBV7-9|-|-
TGTGCCAGCAGCTTATCAGGGCCGGGGTCACCCCTCCACTTT
CASSLSGPGSPLHF
>TRBJ1-1|TRBV10-1|-|-
TGCGCCAGCAGACAGAGTCTGAACACTGAAGCTTTCTTT
CASRQSLNTEAFF
>TRBJ2-7|TRBV7-7|few|TRBD2
TGTGCCAGCAGTCGAGCGGGGGGGCACGAGCAGTACTTC
CASSRAGGHEQYF
>TRBJ1-1|TRBV5-4|few|-
TGTGCCAGCAGCTTGCAGCCCTCGGGAACTGAAGCTTTCTTT
CASSLQPSGTEAFF
>TRBJ2-7|TRBV19|-|TRBD1
TGTGCCAGTAGTGCGGGACAGGGGGGGATCTACGAGCAGTACTTC
CASSAGQGGIYEQYF
>TRBJ1-2|TRBV28|-|-
TGTGCCAGCAGTCGACTTTCTGGGACTGGGGGCTACACCTTC
CASSRLSGTGGYTF
>TRBJ1-5|TRBV29-1|-|TRBD1
TGCAGCGTTGATACAGGGGTAAATCAGCCCCAGCATTTT
CSVDTGVNQPQHF
>TRBJ2-3|TRBV7-3|-|TRBD2
TGTGCCAGCAGCGCGGGACTAGCGGCGGGAACAGATACGCAGTATTTT
CASSAGLAAGTDTQYF
>TRBJ2-2|TRBV5-1|-|-
TGCGCCAGCAGGGCGGGGCTAACGGCCGGGGAGCTGTTTTTT
CASRAGLTAGELFF
>TRBJ2-3|TRBV5-1|once|-
TGCGCCAGCAGCTTGTCCGGGGCTAGCACAGATACGCAGTATTTT
CASSLSGASTDTQYF
>TRBJ1-3|TRBV6-5|-|-
TGTGCCAGCAGGGCCCAGGTAGTCTCTGGAAACACCATATATTTT
CASRAQVVSGNTIYF
>TRBJ2-1|TRBV10-3|-|TRBD2
TGTGCCATCAGTGCCGGACTAGCGGGAGTCGGTGAGCAGTTCTTC
CAISAGLAGVGEQFF
>TRBJ1-5|TRBV6-1|-|-
TGTGCCAGCAGTGTCAGGCCAAATCAGCCCCAGCATTTT
CASSVRPNQPQHF
>TRBJ2-5|TRBV15|-|-
TGTGCCACCAGCAGAGATCGAGGGGTCGGGGAGACCCAGTACTTC
CATSRDRGVGETQYF
>TRBJ1-2|TRBV10-3|few|-
TGTGCCATCAGTGCTCCAGGGATCTATGGCTACACCTTC
CAISAPGIYGYTF
>TRBJ2-7|TRBV5-1|-|TRBD2
TGCGCCAGCAGCCGACTAGCGGGAGAGAACTACGAGCAGTACTTC
CASSRLAGENYEQYF
>TRBJ1-5|TRBV19|few|-
TGTGCCAGTAACCCGCAGGGAGGAGATCAGCCCCAGCATTTT
CASNPQGGDQPQHF
>TRBJ2-2|TRBV9|-|-
TGTGCCAGCAGCCTTAGTGGGAACACCGGGGAGCTGTTTTTT
CASSLSGNTGELFF
>TRBJ2-5|TRBV14|-|TRBD2
TGTGCCAGCAGCGATAGCGGGAGGGAGACCCAGTACTTC
CASSDSGRETQYF
>TRBJ2-2|TRBV5-1|-|-
TGCGCCAGTAGTGGCCAGAGGAACACCGGGGAGCTGTTTTTT
CASSGQRNTGELFF
>TRBJ2-1|TRBV7-3|-|-
TGTGCCAGCAGCCCGACGGGATTTCGGAATGAGCAGTTCTTC
CASSPTGFRNEQFF
>TRBJ2-2|TRBV30|-|TRBD2
TGTGCCTGGTCCCGGGGGGGCCTAAAGAGCGGGGAGCTGTTTTTT
CAWSRGGLKSGELFF
>TRBJ1-2|TRBV2|once|-
TGTGCCAGCAGTGCCGACTCCCCCTATGGCTACACCTTC
CASSADSPYGYTF
>TRBJ1-6|TRBV2|few|-
TGTGCCAGCAACCTCGACACGAGCTCCTATAATTCACCCCTCCACTTT
CASNLDTSSYNSPLHF
>TRBJ1-1|TRBV5-1|-|TRBD1
TGCGCCAGCAGCTTGACAGGGGCTACTGAAGCTTTCTTT
CASSLTGATEAFF
>TRBJ2-1|TRBV11-3|-|-
TGTGCCAGCAGCCGCCCTATAGGGATCTCCTACAATGAGCAGTTCTTC
CASSRPIGISYNEQFF
>TRBJ1-2|TRBV4-1|-|-
TGCGCCAGCAGCCCTCAGGTCCAATATGGCTACACCTTC
CASSPQVQYGYTF
>TRBJ2-7|TRBV13|-|TRBD2
TGTGCCAGCAGCCGCAGGACTAGCGGGGCTTACGAGCAGTACTTC
CASSRRTSGAYEQYF
>TRBJ1-2|TRBV29-1|-|-
TGCAGCGTTGGGGCGGGGAACTATGGCTACACCTTC
CSVGAGNYGYTF
>TRBJ1-1|TRBV7-9|-|TRBD1
TGTGCCAGCAGCTTAGGATGGACAGGAGAGAACACTGAAGCTTTCTTT
CASSLGWTGENTEAFF
>TRBJ2-2|TRBV6-6|-|-
TGTGCCAGCAGTTACGGGTTGCCCGGGGAGCTGTTTTTT
CASSYGLPGELFF
>TRBJ1-6|TRBV7-9|-|-
TGTGCCAGCAGCGAAACTGGGACTTCACCCCTCCACTTT
CASSETGTSPLHF
>TRBJ2-7|TRBV18|-|-
TGTGCCAGCTCACCACAGACAGAGGACGAGCAGTACTTC
CASSPQTEDEQYF
>TRBJ1-4|TRBV6-5|-|-
TGTGCCAGCAGAGATCCGGGACGCCCTCTTGAAAAACTGTTTTTT
CASRDPGRPLEKLFF
>TRBJ2-7|TRBV5-1|-|TRBD2
TGCGCCAGCAAACTGGCTAGCGGGAGTCTCGAGCAGTACTTC
CASKLASGSLEQYF
>TRBJ2-7|TRBV28|-|-
TGTGCTTGCTTGGGTTCCGTTTCCTACGAGCAGTACTTC
CACLGSVSYEQYF
>TRBJ1-6|TRBV27|-|TRBD1
TGTGCCAGCAGCGGACAGGGAAATTCACCCCTCCACTTT
CASSGQGNSPLHF
>TRBJ1-2|TRBV6-1|-|-
TGTGCCAGCAGTGAAAATGGGTTACGCTACACCTTC
CASSENGLRYTF
>TRBJ1-2|TRBV10-3|-|-
TGTGCCATCGGGGAAGGACAGAACTATGGCTACACCTTC
CAIGEGQNYGYTF
>TRBJ2-7|TRBV7-2|-|-
TGTGCCAGCAGCTTATGGACCCTGACCTACGAGCAGTACTTC
CASSLWTLTYEQYF